This TCR beta chain was captured by sequencing in a study of cytomegalovirus exposure and HLA in healthy donors. Donors came from a validation cohort of 95 to 150 subjects, distinct from the first 666-subject cohort. Germline CDR1 reads LNHDA; CDR2 reads SQIVND (reference sequence). Trimming at V came to 6 bases and at J to 4 bases, leaving 12 bases not matched to a gene. The CDR3 runs 17 residues. TCRdb's table, derived via immunoSEQ multiplex PCR, lists solely in-frame clones and lacks some. The sample consists of tens of thousands of clones, approximately 94% of them appearing once. The rearrangement joins TRBV19 to TRBJ1-4, with TRBD1 matching 9 bases. Sequencing was carried out using PBMCs. This TCR was recovered from a woman between 18 and 29 years old in good health and CMV-seropositive. Here the CDR3 DNA reads TGTGCCAGTAGCCCGCCGGGACAGGGTATGCGTAATGAAAAACTGTTTTTT. This encodes CASSPPGQGMRNEKLFF.